Presented here are 17 T cell receptor beta chains from one specimen sequenced in a study of blood T cell repertoires in COVID-19. Clones were read by immunoSEQ multiplex PCR, and TCRdb kept only the in-frame ones, dropping some. This sample carries tens of thousands of clones, 90% of them seen once, and the ten largest clones take roughly 0.47%. The specimen sequenced was peripheral blood. The origin of the receptors is a man aged 45-60 years with COVID-19, enrolled during active disease.

The chain combines TRBV7-2 with TRBJ2-2, with 14 bases identical to TRBD2. The germline gives CDR1 SGHTA, CDR2 FQGNSA. The V segment lost 1 base and the J segment 5 bases; nucleotides outside the gene matches: 0. The CDR3 contains 16 residues. The chain's CDR3 is CASSLGLAGGTGELFF. The CDR3, as DNA: TGTGCCAGCAGCTTAGGACTAGCGGGGGGGACCGGGGAGCTGTTTTTT.

The chain employs TRBV5-5 and TRBJ2-5; weak D call: TRBD1 (6 bases). The CDR3 contains 14 residues. V shed 0 bases and J shed 6 bases, with 12 bases lying between them. The germline gives CDR1 SGHKS, CDR2 YYEKEE (reference sequence). Here the CDR3 DNA reads TGTGCCAGCAGCTTGGAGTCAGGGGAACAGACCCAGTACTTC. Translation: CASSLESGEQTQYF.

The gene calls are TRBV7-3 and TRBJ2-1, with TRBD2 identical over 7 bases. The junction had 12 bases not matched to a gene; V was cut back by 5 bases and J by 8 bases. This CDR3 comprises 15 residues. In germline, CDR1 is SGHTA, CDR2 FQGTGA. The CDR3 nucleotides read TGTGCCAGCAGCCCTCGACTAGCTACATCGGATGAGCAGTTCTTC. Amino acids: CASSPRLATSDEQFF.

The genes are TRBV7-9 and TRBJ2-3; 10 positions match TRBD2. The CDR3 runs to 15 residues. Germline values: CDR1 SEHNR, CDR2 FQNEAQ (reference sequence). Trimming removed 4 bases from V and 8 bases from J; junction bases left unmatched: 9. The CDR3 protein is CASSSEREGWGTQYF. The DNA for the CDR3 is TGTGCCAGCAGCTCGGAGCGGGAGGGGTGGGGTACGCAGTATTTT.

This sequence joins TRBV14 and TRBJ1-2; D remains ambiguous. Germline V gene lookup returns CDR1 SGHDN and CDR2 FVKESK. The length of the CDR3 is 12 residues. V was trimmed by 10 bases and J by 4 bases, leaving 13 bases between them. CDR3 in amino acids: CATGDRRYGYTF. CDR3 DNA sequence: TGTGCCACCGGAGATCGTCGCTATGGCTACACCTTC.

The rearrangement links TRBV7-9 to TRBJ1-2; 8 bases are shared with TRBD1. The CDR3 is 16 amino acids. After removal of 4 bases from V and 3 bases from J, the junction contained 10 bases not matched to a gene. The V gene's germline CDR1 is SEHNR and CDR2 FQNEAQ (reference sequence). The CDR3 nucleotides read TGTGCCAGCAGCTCCAGACAGGGGAGGAATTACTATGGCTACACCTTC. Translating it yields CASSSRQGRNYYGYTF.

This rearrangement joins TRBV19 to TRBJ2-3; 10 bases align to TRBD2. The CDR3 has 14 amino acids. J gave up 2 bases and V 6 bases, and 2 bases lay outside the gene matches. Germline V lookup: CDR1 LNHDA, CDR2 SQIVND (reference sequence). CDR3 in amino acids: CASSGLADTDTQYF. The CDR3, as DNA: TGTGCCAGTAGCGGACTAGCGGACACAGATACGCAGTATTTT.

The V gene is TRBV15, the J gene TRBJ1-5; 11 bases are shared with TRBD1. Trimming cost V 5 bases and J 2 bases; bases outside gene matches: 2. The CDR3 runs 15 residues. Germline V gene data show CDR1 as LNHNV and CDR2 as YYDKDF (reference sequence). Here the CDR3 DNA reads TGTGCCACCAGCGGGGACAGGGGGGGCAATCAGCCCCAGCATTTT. Translated, it gives CATSGDRGGNQPQHF.

This clone was picked up a small number of times. The V call is TRBV27, the J call TRBJ2-7; D possibly corresponds to TRBD1 (6 bases). Germline V gives CDR1 MNHEY, CDR2 SMNVEV (reference sequence). The CDR3 runs 14 residues. The V end was cut by 5 bases, the J end by 1 base, with 12 bases between. The CDR3 reads CASSVRDTSYEQYF. In nucleotides, the CDR3 is TGTGCCAGCAGTGTCCGGGACACTTCCTACGAGCAGTACTTC.

This sequence joins TRBV10-3 and TRBJ2-5, with a possible D match to TRBD1 (6 bases). The CDR3 consists of 14 residues. Germline values: CDR1 ENHRY, CDR2 SYGVKD. Trimming left V 10 bases short and J 4 bases short, with 19 bases between. The CDR3 DNA sequence: TGTGCCACCGCCCCAGGGGATCTGTCAGAGACCCAGTACTTC. This sequence encodes CATAPGDLSETQYF.

This clone turned up a few times. This chain joins TRBV11-1 and TRBJ2-2; TRBD1 aligns across 7 bases. Unmatched junction bases numbered 12, after V lost 5 bases and J lost 6 bases. Per germline, CDR1 SGHAT and CDR2 FQDESV (reference sequence). The CDR3 sequence is 16 residues long. The CDR3 nucleotides read TGTGCCAGCAGCGGCCACAGGGGCGGGTTGGCCGGGGAGCTGTTTTTT. Its translation: CASSGHRGGLAGELFF.

This clone was recorded only once. The chain carries TRBV9 and TRBJ2-1, with D possibly being TRBD2 (5 bases). Germline CDR1 reads SGDLS; CDR2 reads YYNGEE. CDR3 length: 13 residues. V dropped 3 bases and J dropped 4 bases, with 8 bases sitting between them. CDR3 coding DNA: TGTGCCAGCAGCGAGGGAGTATACAATGAGCAGTTCTTC. It codes for CASSEGVYNEQFF.

The rearrangement uses TRBV6-2 or TRBV6-3 and TRBJ2-1; 13 bases agree with TRBD2. With V trimmed by 6 bases and J by 0 bases, 5 bases remained unmatched. The germline CDR1 and CDR2 sequences are MNHEY and SVGEGT. The CDR3 contains 17 residues. The CDR3, as DNA: TGTGCCAGCAGCCCTTGGACTAGCGGGAGCTCCTACAATGAGCAGTTCTTC. Its translation: CASSPWTSGSSYNEQFF.

The J gene is TRBJ2-5, the V gene TRBV4-1; tentatively, D is TRBD2 (7 bases). The V gene lost 0 bases and the J gene lost 3 bases, with 17 bases spanning the gap. The CDR3 has 17 amino acids. From germline, CDR1 is MGHRA and CDR2 YSYEKL. CDR3 DNA: TGCGCCAGCAGCCAAGATGAGGCGGGGGCGGGTAAAGAGACCCAGTACTTC. Protein sequence: CASSQDEAGAGKETQYF.

This rearrangement joins TRBV29-1 to TRBJ2-2, with D possibly matching TRBD2 (5 bases). CDR3 size: 13 residues. CDR1 and CDR2 from the germline V gene are SQVTM and ANQGSEA. Trimming took 2 bases from V and 6 from J, leaving 10 bases between them. The CDR3 DNA is TGCAGCGTTGAATCCGGGATCCCCGGGGAGCTGTTTTTT. Translated: CSVESGIPGELFF.

The gene calls are TRBV4-2 and TRBJ2-7; possible D gene TRBD2, 5 bases. There are 15 residues in the CDR3. V lost 4 bases, J lost 4 bases, and 17 bases lay in between. Germline V gene sequence: CDR1 LGHNA, CDR2 YNFKEQ. The CDR3 DNA reads TGTGCCAGCAGCCTCGAACTAGGGAGAGGATACGAGCAGTACTTC. Residues: CASSLELGRGYEQYF.

This chain connects TRBV11-1 to TRBJ2-5; possible D gene TRBD2, 6 bases. This CDR3 has 15 residues. V was trimmed by 4 bases and J by 4 bases, leaving 16 bases between them. Per germline, CDR1 SGHAT and CDR2 FQDESV (reference sequence). The CDR3 protein is CASSSLERAGETQYF. In nucleotides, the CDR3 is TGTGCCAGCAGCTCCCTTGAGCGAGCGGGAGAGACCCAGTACTTC.